This TCR beta chain was sequenced for a study of PD-L1 blockade in urothelial cancer. Study information: Typically, measured as a median, blood samples had 141,255 T cells.

A word on this clone: As yet, its antigen is unknown.

Study-wide points: Durable-benefit patients had greater expansion of tumor-associated blood clones at 3 weeks.

Time point specified: peripheral blood 6 weeks after treatment start. Metastatic or locally advanced urothelial carcinoma was present in the patients. Synthetic templates analogous to TCR were spiked into all PCRs individually. This table comes from immunoSEQ multiplex PCR, and its TCRdb copy is limited to in-frame clones, with some not included. The sample holds around 49,000 clones; roughly 91% are singletons and the top ten take roughly 2.5%. Trimming removed 0 bases at V and 5 bases at J, with 13 bases between. This CDR3 has 15 residues. Germline-derived CDR1 and CDR2 are LNHDA and SQIVND (reference sequence).

The genes are TRBV19 and TRBJ2-5, with a weak D call TRBD2 (6 bases). Sequenced material: PBMCs, taken around atezolizumab (anti-PD-L1) treatment. The TCR originated in a man aged 55 to 70 with urothelial cancer. The CDR3 here is CASSIEGRPRETQYF. In DNA, the CDR3 is TGTGCCAGTAGTATAGAGGGGAGGCCGCGGGAGACCCAGTACTTC.